The 14 T cell receptor beta chains presented below share a single source sample, sequenced in a study of T cells in Graves' hyperthyroidism and ophthalmopathy. It was RNA transcripts that yielded the amplified TCR beta CDR3 regions. The TCR CDR3 was amplified in a first-round RT-PCR using the HTBI primer set. Each CDR3 protein is one row after TCRdb ran MiXCR on the multiplex PCR reads. This table has about 250,000 distinct CDR3 sequences, approximately 21% appearing once. Sequencing used blood. These receptors came from a man in his thirties or forties with Graves' ophthalmopathy.

This chain uses TRBV3-1 with TRBJ1-3, with a tentative D call TRBD1 (5 bases). This CDR3 is 13 amino acids long. Trimming removed 4 bases at V and 2 bases at J, with 6 bases between. The germline V gene encodes CDR1 LGHDT and CDR2 YNNKEL (reference sequence). The CDR3 DNA reads as TGTGCCAGCAGCCCAGGGCCTGGAAACACCATATATTTT. It specifies CASSPGPGNTIYF.

V usage is TRBV5-6 and J usage is TRBJ2-1, with a tentative D call TRBD2 (5 bases). Germline loops: CDR1 SGHDT, CDR2 YYEEEE. V shed 4 bases and J shed 0 bases, with 11 bases lying between them. The CDR3 runs 15 residues. The CDR3 DNA follows: TGTGCCAGCAGCCATGGACTCAGCTCCTACAATGAGCAGTTCTTC. Its protein product is CASSHGLSSYNEQFF.

This clonotype was seen at least ten times. The genes are TRBV20-1 and TRBJ2-1; 12 bases align to TRBD2. V gave up 5 bases and J gave up 2 bases; unmatched junction bases: 1. CDR3 length: 14 residues. CDR1 DFQATT and CDR2 SNEGSKA come from the germline V gene (reference sequence). CDR3 in amino acids: CSAWTSGTYNEQFF. CDR3 coding DNA: TGCAGTGCTTGGACTAGCGGGACCTACAATGAGCAGTTCTTC.

This clonotype was detected only a few times. CDR3 sequence reads: CSVEGPGTSGGSYEQYF. In DNA, the CDR3 is TGCAGCGTTGAAGGCCCCGGGACTAGCGGGGGTTCCTACGAGCAGTACTTC. The chain uses TRBV29-1 and TRBJ2-7; TRBD2 aligns across 14 bases. The CDR3 sequence is 17 residues long. Trimming cost V 1 base and J 1 base; bases outside gene matches: 6. CDR1 is SQVTM and CDR2 is ANQGSEA in the germline V gene.

V and J are TRBV19 and TRBJ2-7; 9 bases line up with TRBD2. The junction had 7 bases not matched to a gene; V was cut back by 1 base and J by 6 bases. There are 15 residues in the CDR3. Germline CDR1 is LNHDA and CDR2 is SQIVND (reference sequence). Here the CDR3 reads CASSIVGTSFGEQYF. DNA for the CDR3: TGTGCCAGTAGTATAGTTGGGACTAGCTTCGGCGAGCAGTACTTC.

With regard to this clonotype: A much larger clone lies a single base off, so this may be a read error. It is likely a read error, because the conserved phenylalanine at the end of the CDR3 is missing. The chain has TRBV11-2 and TRBJ1-2, with D perhaps TRBD1 (5 bases). With 3 bases removed from V and 2 bases from J, the gap between germline ends came to 10 bases. The length of the CDR3 is 14 residues. Germline CDR1 reads SGHAT; CDR2 reads FQNNGV. CDR3 sequence reads: CASSLAGKNYGYTL. The CDR3 DNA reads as TGTGCCAGCAGCTTGGCAGGGAAAAACTATGGCTACACCCTC.

This clonotype was observed once. J is TRBJ2-1 and V is TRBV10-1, with a weak D call TRBD1 (6 bases). This CDR3 is built from 15 residues. The V and J ends lost 4 bases and 6 bases respectively, with 16 bases between them. Germline loops: CDR1 WNHNN, CDR2 SYGVQD (reference sequence). The CDR3: CASSVSQGRFNEQFF. Here the CDR3 DNA reads TGCGCCAGCAGTGTATCACAGGGAAGGTTCAATGAGCAGTTCTTC.

The chain recombines TRBV6-1 with TRBJ2-1; a weak D match, TRBD1 (5 bases). The CDR3 has 14 residues. Per the germline V gene, CDR1 is MNHNS and CDR2 is SASEGT. V was shortened by 1 base and J by 7 bases, with 11 bases between the two germline ends. CDR3 region: CASSEVGRLNEQFF. The CDR3 nucleotides read TGTGCCAGCAGTGAAGTGGGGCGGCTAAATGAGCAGTTCTTC.

As regards this clonotype: A clone one base away is much larger, so this may be a read error. V is TRBV5-1 and J is TRBJ2-1; D might be TRBD2 (5 bases). CDR3 size: 12 residues. Germline V gene sequence: CDR1 SGHRS, CDR2 YFSETQ. CDR3 DNA sequence: TGCGCCAGCACTAGCTCCTACAATGAGCAGTCCTTC. Its translation is CASTSSYNEQSF. Based on the CDR3 plus reference TRBV5-1 and TRBJ2-1, the full variable domain is KAGVTQTPRYLIKTRGQQVTLSCSPISGHRSVSWYQQTPGQGLQFLFEYFSETQRNKGNFPGRFSGRQFSNSRSEMNVSTLELGDSALYLCASTSSYNEQSFGPGTRLTVL.

This clonotype was seen repeatedly, ten times or more. V is TRBV28 and J is TRBJ2-7; 8 positions match TRBD1. From germline, CDR1 is MDHEN and CDR2 SYDVKM. Trimming cost V 10 bases and J 2 bases; bases outside gene matches: 16. This CDR3 region has 16 residues. CDR3 in amino acids: CATVREDRARAYEQYF. The CDR3 DNA reads TGTGCCACCGTGAGAGAGGACAGGGCACGGGCCTACGAGCAGTACTTC.

The CDR3 DNA reads TGTGCCAGTAGTATCACAGACAGGAATGAGCAGTTCTTC. It codes for CASSITDRNEQFF. This rearrangement joins TRBV19 to TRBJ2-1; weak D call: TRBD1 (6 bases). Deletions cut 3 bases from V and 7 bases from J, with 10 bases between. Germline V gene data show CDR1 as LNHDA and CDR2 as SQIVND (reference sequence). CDR3 length: 13 residues.

This clonotype came up a few times. J is TRBJ2-1 and V is TRBV6-6; tentatively, D is TRBD1 (6 bases). The CDR3 loop spans 14 amino acids. The germline V and J ends were trimmed by 2 bases and 4 bases, with 9 bases remaining between them. Per the germline V gene, CDR1 is MNHNY and CDR2 is SVGAGI (reference sequence). The CDR3 DNA is TGTGCCAGCAGTTACAACAGGGTTTACAATGAGCAGTTCTTC. Translating it yields CASSYNRVYNEQFF.

The chain couples TRBV5-1 to TRBJ2-7, with a possible D match to TRBD2 (6 bases). CDR1 SGHRS and CDR2 YFSETQ come from the germline V gene. V was trimmed by 5 bases and J by 2 bases, leaving 20 bases between them. This CDR3 contains 16 residues. The CDR3 DNA reads as TGCGCCAGCAGGTTGACATTTGGTAGCGGAACCTACGAGCAGTACTTC. Protein sequence: CASRLTFGSGTYEQYF.

The V and J genes are TRBV11-1 and TRBJ2-1, with 9 bases identical to TRBD2. The CDR3 contains 19 residues. The V and J ends lost 7 bases and 9 bases, in that order; junction bases with no gene match: 25. Germline V lookup: CDR1 SGHAT, CDR2 FQDESV (reference sequence). The CDR3 sequence: CASTRSTVTGASGIGEQFF. Here the CDR3 DNA reads TGTGCCAGCACCCGCTCGACTGTAACCGGGGCTAGCGGGATAGGTGAGCAGTTCTTC.